This T cell receptor beta chain derives from a study of post-analysis software for immune sequencing data (dated by TCRdb to the mid-2010s). General notes on the study: Recorded disease courses included relapsing-remitting, secondary progressive and progressive-relapsing multiple sclerosis, with some patients lacking subtype annotation. The multiple sclerosis patient repertoires were compared with approximately 11 previously published healthy control repertoires from donors aged roughly 6 to 27 years. A subset of samples was prepared in parallel using single-end sample barcoding, then pooled and co-amplified after Illumina adapter ligation.

The CDR3 covers 11 residues, taking in both the cysteine and the phenylalanine. This entry keeps only the CDR3 DNA: 33 bases, framed from base 1. For CDR1 and CDR2, the germline V gene lists MNHNS and SASEGT. Compared with germline, V lacks 11 bases and J lacks 8 bases; bases without a gene match: 1. The library was generated by PCR. Sequencer: Illumina HiSeq 2500. To reduce PCR and sequencing biases, unique molecular identifiers were incorporated into the TCR beta cDNA libraries. Approximately 500,000 cDNA molecules were obtained per 1 to 10 million input T cells, so each molecule approximated one T cell. The patient libraries were prepared and sequenced using the same protocol as the earlier healthy control dataset. Within a given batch, samples were prepared together, multiplexed and sequenced on the same HiSeq lane. Under the source paper's analysis protocol: MIGEC was used to process the raw barcoded reads, and molecular identifier groups with only a single read were discarded before consensus assembly and CDR3 extraction. VDJtools was used for post-analysis of the clonotype tables, with diversity normalized by down-sampling every dataset to the smallest sample size. To correct batch-related cross-sample contamination, repertoire overlap clustering matched CDR3 amino acid sequences but not nucleotide sequences. TCRdb redid the processing of the public reads, applying fastp at Q25 and MiXCR, and retained in-frame beta chains. A single entry per CDR3 protein holds the most common genes and DNA from its merged rows. These V and J calls are TCRdb output, not the study's own analysis. This sample lists hundreds of thousands of distinct CDR3 sequences; 30% to 45% were detected once. The ten top clones hold under 5.5% of the sample.

This clonotype was seen repeatedly, ten times or more. What this receptor recognizes is not known. No much larger clonotype is one base removed from it; base qualities were not supplied. TCR beta repertoires were profiled from peripheral blood of roughly 13 young patients with multiple sclerosis to demonstrate the VDJtools post-analysis software. The patients with multiple sclerosis were children and adolescents between about 6 and 16 years of age. The full study reports these points: Significantly higher frequencies in patients than in controls were found for roughly 5 TRBV segments, including TRBV5-6, TRBV5-1 and TRBV20-1. Multiple sclerosis patients had significantly lower normalized Chao1 diversity than controls, a result that suggests substantial peripheral T-cell clonal expansion. The control group was slightly older than the multiple sclerosis patient group. Strong co-clustering of samples prepared in the same batch was shown by direct clustering with F measure, prompting a batch-effect correction.

The sequenced material came from blood. This sequence was found in a girl aged 10 to 17 with multiple sclerosis. The chain couples TRBV6-1 to TRBJ2-1; 12 nucleotides in the junction match TRBD1. The DNA sequence is as follows: TGTGCCGGGGACAGGGGGCATGAGCAGTTCTTC. This codes for CAGDRGHEQFF.